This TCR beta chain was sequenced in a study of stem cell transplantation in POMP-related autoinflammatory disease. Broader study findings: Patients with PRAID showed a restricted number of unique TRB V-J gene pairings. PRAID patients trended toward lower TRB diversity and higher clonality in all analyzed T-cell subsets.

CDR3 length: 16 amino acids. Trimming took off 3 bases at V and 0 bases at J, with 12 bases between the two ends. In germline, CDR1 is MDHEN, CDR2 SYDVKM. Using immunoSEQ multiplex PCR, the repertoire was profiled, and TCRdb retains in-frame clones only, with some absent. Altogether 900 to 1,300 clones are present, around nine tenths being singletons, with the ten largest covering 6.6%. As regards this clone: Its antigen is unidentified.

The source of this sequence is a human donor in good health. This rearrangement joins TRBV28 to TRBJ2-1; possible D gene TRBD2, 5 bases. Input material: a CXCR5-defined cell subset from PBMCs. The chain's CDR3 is CASSLEARPSYNEQFF. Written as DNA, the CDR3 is TGTGCCAGCAGTTTGGAGGCCCGTCCCTCCTACAATGAGCAGTTCTTC. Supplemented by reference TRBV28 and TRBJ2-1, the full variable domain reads DVKVTQSSRYLVKRTGEKVFLECVQDMDHENMFWYRQDPGLGLRLIYFSYDVKMKEKGDIPEGYSVSREKKERFSLILESASTNQTSMYLCASSLEARPSYNEQFFGPGTRLTVL.